These 27 T cell receptor beta chains share one sample of origin, sequenced in a study of T cells in Graves' hyperthyroidism and ophthalmopathy. Amplified TCR beta CDR3 regions came from RNA transcripts. TCR CDR3 regions were first amplified by RT-PCR with HTBI primers. Each CDR3 protein gets one entry after TCRdb re-called the multiplex PCR reads with MiXCR. The table has 300,000 to 500,000 distinct CDR3 sequences, more than 12% seen once. The sequencing input was blood. The receptors come from a man aged 45-65 years with Graves' ophthalmopathy.

This clonotype was seen ten or more times. The rearrangement joins TRBV20-1 to TRBJ2-7; D is unclear. V was clipped by 3 bases and J by 2 bases, with 11 bases between them. This CDR3 is 13 amino acids long. Germline-derived CDR1 and CDR2 are DFQATT and SNEGSKA (reference sequence). CDR3 in amino acids: CSARRLGPYEQYF. CDR3 sequence (DNA): TGCAGTGCTAGGAGGCTGGGTCCCTACGAGCAGTACTTC.

The rearrangement links TRBV20-1 to TRBJ2-1, with TRBD2 identical over 9 bases. V lost 3 bases, J lost 0 bases, and 9 bases stayed unmatched. The germline V gene encodes CDR1 DFQATT and CDR2 SNEGSKA (reference sequence). The CDR3 length is 17 residues. CDR3: CSASVAGDTSSYNEQFF. CDR3 bases: TGCAGTGCTAGTGTAGCGGGAGACACAAGCTCCTACAATGAGCAGTTCTTC.

V is TRBV15 and J is TRBJ1-3; D gene uncertain. The V end lost 1 base, the J end lost 5 bases, and 12 bases lay between the germline ends. Germline V gene data show CDR1 as LNHNV and CDR2 as YYDKDF (reference sequence). The CDR3 extends over 15 amino acids. CDR3 sequence (DNA): TGTGCCACCAGCAGAGGGGAACGACAACGAAACACCATATATTTT. Translated, it gives CATSRGERQRNTIYF.

This clonotype was picked up many times. This chain links TRBV27 with TRBJ1-1; no reliable D call. This CDR3 is 14 amino acids long. V lost 3 bases and J lost 4, with 12 bases in between. CDR1 and CDR2 (germline): MNHEY, SMNVEV (reference sequence). The chain's CDR3 is CASSFSSGVTEAFF. Written as DNA, the CDR3 is TGTGCCAGCAGTTTTTCGTCTGGAGTCACTGAAGCTTTCTTT.

This clonotype was recorded many times. The chain uses TRBV3-1 and TRBJ2-5; TRBD2 might be the D (6 bases). Germline lookup yields CDR1 LGHDT and CDR2 YNNKEL (reference sequence). The CDR3 has 16 amino acids. Trimming left V 9 bases short and J 6 bases short, with 26 bases between. CDR3 bases: TGTGCCAGTGCAGCTTCCCGGGGAGGAGCATTAAAGACCCAGTACTTC. It specifies CASAASRGGALKTQYF.

This clonotype was recorded many times. The chain combines TRBV20-1 with TRBJ2-5, with TRBD2 matching over 10 bases. CDR1 DFQATT and CDR2 SNEGSKA come from the germline V gene (reference sequence). V lost 0 bases, J lost 5 bases, and 12 bases stayed unmatched. The CDR3 contains 17 residues. CDR3 bases: TGCAGTGCTAGAGACGCATTAGCGGGAGGATTCCAGGAGACCCAGTACTTC. Translated: CSARDALAGGFQETQYF.

This clonotype was seen repeatedly, ten times or more. The V call is TRBV28, the J call TRBJ2-1; the D gene could be TRBD1 or TRBD2 (5 bases each). The ends were cut back, 6 bases at V and 6 bases at J, with 15 bases in the middle. The germline gives CDR1 MDHEN, CDR2 SYDVKM. The CDR3 is made up of 14 amino acids. CDR3: CASRTGRVGNEQFF. The CDR3 nucleotides read TGTGCCAGCAGAACGGGACGCGTGGGCAATGAGCAGTTCTTC.

Points on this clonotype: A clone one base away is much larger, so this may be a read error. V is TRBV4-1 and J is TRBJ2-5; 7 positions match TRBD2. Per the germline V gene, CDR1 is MGHRA and CDR2 is YSYEKL. V shed 7 bases and J 3 bases; nucleotides not matched to a gene: 5. The CDR3 runs to 13 residues. The CDR3 protein is CASNKLAEETQYF. For the CDR3, the DNA is TGCGCCAGCAACAAGCTAGCGGAAGAGACCCAGTACTTC.

The rearrangement uses TRBV15 and TRBJ2-1, with 14 bases matching TRBD2. Germline trimming cut 0 bases from V and 9 bases from J; bases unmatched to any gene: 10. Germline CDR1 reads LNHNV; CDR2 reads YYDKDF (reference sequence). This CDR3 has 18 amino acids. This CDR3 reads CATSRDLRTSGRRGEQFF. For the CDR3, the DNA is TGTGCCACCAGCAGAGATCTGCGGACTAGCGGGAGGAGAGGTGAGCAGTTCTTC.

The chain is built from TRBV7-9 and TRBJ2-7; a possible D gene is TRBD2 (5 bases). CDR1 is SEHNR and CDR2 is FQNEAQ in the germline V gene (reference sequence). The CDR3 is 14 amino acids. The germline V and J ends were trimmed by 5 bases and 2 bases, with 13 bases remaining between them. This chain's CDR3 is CASSAETNTYEQYF. The CDR3 nucleotides read TGTGCCAGCAGCGCAGAGACTAACACCTACGAGCAGTACTTC.

This clonotype has ten or more counts. CDR3 bases: TGCAGTGCTAGTCTGGGGTACGGGAGTACAGATACGCAGTATTTT. This translates into CSASLGYGSTDTQYF. The genes are TRBV20-1 and TRBJ2-3, with D possibly matching TRBD2 (6 bases). Between the trimmed V and J ends, which lost 3 bases and 3 bases, there was a span of 16 bases. Germline V CDR1 and CDR2: DFQATT, SNEGSKA (reference sequence). The CDR3 has 15 residues.

The chain combines TRBV19 with TRBJ1-3; 7 bases map to TRBD1. The V gene's germline CDR1 is LNHDA and CDR2 SQIVND (reference sequence). This CDR3 region has 14 residues. Trimming cost V 6 bases and J 2 bases; bases outside gene matches: 4. CDR3 DNA sequence: TGTGCCAGTAGGCAACAGGGGACTGGAAACACCATATATTTT. It is translated as CASRQQGTGNTIYF.

This chain uses TRBV5-1 with TRBJ2-1; D assignment may be TRBD1 or TRBD2 (5 bases each). CDR1 and CDR2 (germline): SGHRS, YFSETQ. The CDR3 consists of 15 residues. V shed 4 bases and J shed 7 bases, with 18 bases lying between them. CDR3: CASSRREPGQNEQFF. CDR3 DNA sequence: TGCGCCAGCAGCCGTCGTGAGCCGGGGCAGAATGAGCAGTTCTTC. The full variable domain, its missing parts supplied by reference TRBV5-1 and TRBJ2-1, is KAGVTQTPRYLIKTRGQQVTLSCSPISGHRSVSWYQQTPGQGLQFLFEYFSETQRNKGNFPGRFSGRQFSNSRSEMNVSTLELGDSALYLCASSRREPGQNEQFFGPGTRLTVL.

This clonotype was counted at least ten times. The rearrangement joins TRBV28 to TRBJ2-1, with 9 bases that match TRBD1. Germline assignment: CDR1 MDHEN and CDR2 SYDVKM. The CDR3 spans 15 residues. V shed 4 bases and J 7 bases; nucleotides not matched to a gene: 8. CDR3 residues: CASSSPGDRDNEQFF. DNA of the CDR3: TGTGCCAGCAGTTCCCCCGGGGACAGGGATAATGAGCAGTTCTTC.

Ten or more counts support this clonotype. The rearrangement uses TRBV20-1 and TRBJ1-3; D call uncertain. Germline V gives CDR1 DFQATT, CDR2 SNEGSKA (reference sequence). The CDR3 extends over 13 amino acids. The germline V and J ends were trimmed by 0 bases and 0 bases, with 3 bases remaining between them. For the CDR3, the DNA is TGCAGTGCTAGAGATCCCTCTGGAAACACCATATATTTT. Its protein product is CSARDPSGNTIYF.

Many counts were recorded for this clonotype. This chain connects TRBV29-1 to TRBJ2-7; 8 bases are shared with TRBD1. V was pared by 4 bases and J by 3 bases, with 11 bases of the junction left unmatched. CDR1 and CDR2 from the germline V gene are SQVTM and ANQGSEA. The CDR3 totals 15 residues. The CDR3 DNA follows: TGCAGCGTTGGGGGGGCAGACAGGGGCAACTACGAGCAGTACTTC. Amino acids: CSVGGADRGNYEQYF.

This clonotype was seen repeatedly, ten times or more. The V call is TRBV5-1, the J call TRBJ2-7, with D possibly called TRBD1 or TRBD2 (5 bases each). The CDR3 has 15 amino acids. The ends were cut back, 2 bases at V and 0 bases at J, with 12 bases in the middle. Germline CDR1 and CDR2: SGHRS and YFSETQ. The CDR3 DNA sequence: TGCGCCAGCAGCTTCACGAGCGGACACTCCTACGAGCAGTACTTC. Encoded protein: CASSFTSGHSYEQYF.

In this sample, this clonotype turned up many times. The J gene is TRBJ1-1, the V gene TRBV28; D is unclear. Trimming stripped 6 bases from V and 8 bases from J, with 13 bases between. Germline assignment: CDR1 MDHEN and CDR2 SYDVKM. The CDR3 extends over 12 amino acids. CDR3 sequence reads: CASSLTGLEAFF. Here the CDR3 DNA reads TGTGCCAGCAGCCTCACCGGGTTAGAAGCTTTCTTT. The full variable domain, its missing parts supplied by reference TRBV28 and TRBJ1-1, is DVKVTQSSRYLVKRTGEKVFLECVQDMDHENMFWYRQDPGLGLRLIYFSYDVKMKEKGDIPEGYSVSREKKERFSLILESASTNQTSMYLCASSLTGLEAFFGQGTRLTVV.

The V gene is TRBV5-1, the J gene TRBJ2-7, with 11 bases lining up with TRBD2. After removal of 4 bases from V and 0 bases from J, the junction contained 3 bases not matched to a gene. The CDR3 runs to 15 residues. In germline, CDR1 is SGHRS, CDR2 YFSETQ. The CDR3: CASSMGLADSYEQYF. CDR3 DNA: TGCGCCAGCAGCATGGGACTAGCGGACTCCTACGAGCAGTACTTC. Full variable domain (outside the CDR3, taken from reference TRBV5-1 and TRBJ2-7): KAGVTQTPRYLIKTRGQQVTLSCSPISGHRSVSWYQQTPGQGLQFLFEYFSETQRNKGNFPGRFSGRQFSNSRSEMNVSTLELGDSALYLCASSMGLADSYEQYFGPGTRLTVT.

This chain joins TRBV5-1 and TRBJ1-1; 9 nucleotides match TRBD1. The V gene end was trimmed by 8 bases and the J gene end by 6 bases; junction bases not matched to a gene: 8. This CDR3 spans 13 amino acids. CDR1 SGHRS and CDR2 YFSETQ come from the germline V gene. The DNA for the CDR3 is TGCGCCAGTAGGACAGGGGAAAGCGCTGAAGCTTTCTTT. Protein product: CASRTGESAEAFF.

This clonotype was found many times. J is TRBJ1-2 and V is TRBV20-1; possibly TRBD1 for D (5 bases). Trimming removed 6 bases at V and 1 base at J, with 15 bases between. CDR3 length: 14 residues. Germline V gene lookup returns CDR1 DFQATT and CDR2 SNEGSKA (reference sequence). The DNA of the CDR3 is TGCAGTGCCCCGCCCCCAGGGTATAACTATGGCTACACCTTC. It yields the protein CSAPPPGYNYGYTF.

The chain is built from TRBV2 and TRBJ2-3; TRBD2 aligns across 15 bases. Germline loops: CDR1 SNHLY, CDR2 FYNNEI. CDR3 length: 21 residues. V lost 1 base and J lost 1; bases outside the gene matches: 12. DNA of the CDR3: TGTGCCAGCAGTGAAGAGAGACCGGGACTAGCGGGAGGAGGAGGCACAGATACGCAGTATTTT. Its translation is CASSEERPGLAGGGGTDTQYF.

This chain links TRBV27 with TRBJ2-2; D call uncertain. Trimming stripped 1 base from V and 4 bases from J, with 22 bases between. Germline V gene sequence: CDR1 MNHEY, CDR2 SMNVEV (reference sequence). The CDR3 consists of 19 residues. This chain's CDR3 is CASSLWEVHTPKSTGELFF. In DNA, the CDR3 is TGTGCCAGCAGTTTATGGGAAGTCCACACCCCAAAGAGCACCGGGGAGCTGTTTTTT.

This clonotype was observed at least ten times. The chain combines TRBV6-1 with TRBJ2-6; 8 bases are shared with TRBD1. J lost 2 bases, V lost 7 bases, and 13 bases had no gene match. Per germline, CDR1 MNHNS and CDR2 SASEGT. CDR3 length equals 18 residues. The CDR3 is CASKPTDRDETGANVLTF. CDR3 nucleotides: TGTGCCAGCAAACCCACGGACAGGGATGAAACTGGGGCCAACGTCCTGACTTTC.

In this sample, this clonotype turned up many times. V gene TRBV7-2 combines with J gene TRBJ2-7; no definite D call. CDR3 length: 16 amino acids. CDR1 and CDR2 from the germline V gene are SGHTA and FQGNSA. V lost 1 base and J lost 2, with 15 bases in between. The CDR3 DNA follows: TGTGCCAGCAGCTTAGGACCGGCCTCGGCAACCTACGAGCAGTACTTC. This encodes CASSLGPASATYEQYF.

This clonotype was counted ten times or more. The rearrangement uses TRBV28 and TRBJ1-1; a weak D match, TRBD1 (5 bases). V lost 3 bases and J 5 bases, leaving 19 bases between the germline ends. The CDR3 runs to 16 residues. The germline V gene encodes CDR1 MDHEN and CDR2 SYDVKM. The CDR3 region is CASSFKMGRVGTEAFF. As DNA, the CDR3 is TGTGCCAGCAGTTTTAAGATGGGACGGGTGGGGACTGAAGCTTTCTTT.

The sample holds many counts of this clonotype. CDR3 sequence: CASRQGTGASFEAFF. CDR3 in DNA: TGTGCCAGCAGACAAGGGACAGGGGCTAGTTTTGAAGCTTTCTTT. The rearrangement uses TRBV28 and TRBJ1-1, with TRBD1 identical over 10 bases. CDR1 and CDR2 (germline): MDHEN, SYDVKM. The CDR3 totals 15 residues. Trimming removed 6 bases from V and 7 bases from J; junction bases left unmatched: 11.